A selection of T cell receptor beta chains follows, all from one sample in a study of cytomegalovirus exposure and HLA in healthy donors. Clones were sequenced by immunoSEQ multiplex PCR, and TCRdb holds only the in-frame ones, with some missing. Of about 120,000 clones listed, about three quarters are singletons. The source material was PBMCs. These receptors all come from a female donor in good health and CMV-seronegative. Each CDR3 is given with its conserved first and last residue. D genes are given only for firm matches. Clone size appears in some rows only: once, few, many, or a class for an expanded clone.

TRBJ1-3,TRBD1,.,TRBV30,CAWSAQGANTIYF,TGTGCCTGGAGTGCCCAGGGGGCAAACACCATATATTTT
TRBJ1-1,.,few,TRBV6-1,CASSVDGAPEAFF,TGTGCCAGCAGTGTTGATGGGGCTCCTGAAGCTTTCTTT
TRBJ2-7,.,.,TRBV4-3,CASSHTVEAFYEQYF,TGCGCCAGCAGCCACACGGTTGAGGCCTTCTACGAGCAGTACTTC
TRBJ1-5,.,.,TRBV6-1,CASRPRDQGNQPQHF,TGTGCCAGCAGACCGAGGGATCAGGGGAATCAGCCCCAGCATTTT
TRBJ1-1,TRBD1,.,TRBV6-5,CASRPLDRGYTEAFF,TGTGCCAGCAGACCCTTGGACAGGGGGTACACTGAAGCTTTCTTT
TRBJ1-5,TRBD1,.,TRBV4-1,CASSQGGQGKGQPQHF,TGCGCCAGCAGCCAAGGAGGACAGGGGAAAGGCCAGCCCCAGCATTTT
TRBJ1-2,.,.,TRBV18,CASSELSVGGALPLSIYGYTF,TGTGCCAGCTCAGAGCTGTCTGTAGGAGGGGCATTACCCCTATCTATCTATGGCTACACCTTC
TRBJ1-5,TRBD1,.,TRBV6-1,CASSEIGTGAKNQPQHF,TGTGCCAGCAGTGAAATCGGGACAGGGGCGAAAAATCAGCCCCAGCATTTT
TRBJ2-5,TRBD1,.,TRBV5-5,CASSYISGTGAETQYF,TGTGCCAGCAGTTACATATCCGGGACAGGAGCTGAGACCCAGTACTTC
TRBJ2-2,.,.,TRBV6-5,CASRPVALGIGELFF,TGTGCCAGCAGGCCTGTGGCACTAGGAATTGGGGAGCTGTTTTTT
TRBJ2-2,TRBD1,.,TRBV7-2,CASSSTQGGTGELFF,TGTGCCAGCAGCTCGACACAGGGGGGAACCGGGGAGCTGTTTTTT
TRBJ2-1,TRBD1,once,TRBV5-6,CASSDYRDRYYNEQFF,TGTGCCAGCAGCGACTACCGGGACAGGTACTACAATGAGCAGTTCTTC
TRBJ2-7,.,.,TRBV18,CASSSRTPRGARDRVQYF,TGTGCCAGCTCAAGCCGGACTCCCCGGGGAGCCCGCGATAGGGTGCAGTACTTC
TRBJ1-1,.,.,TRBV5-4,CASRTYPRDIGAFF,TGTGCCAGCAGAACATATCCCCGGGACATCGGAGCTTTCTTT
TRBJ2-5,TRBD1,.,TRBV19,CASSKSPLGTAQETQYF,TGTGCCAGTAGTAAATCCCCTTTGGGGACAGCTCAAGAGACCCAGTACTTC
TRBJ2-6,.,.,TRBV7-8,CASSLVGLDLSGANVLTF,TGTGCCAGCAGCTTAGTGGGACTTGACCTCTCTGGGGCCAACGTCCTGACTTTC
TRBJ2-5,TRBD1,.,TRBV2,CASRKQGARGETQYF,TGTGCCAGCAGAAAACAGGGGGCTCGGGGAGAGACCCAGTACTTC
TRBJ2-3,TRBD2,.,TRBV29-1,CSVAGGGPDTQYF,TGCAGCGTTGCTGGCGGGGGGCCAGATACGCAGTATTTT
TRBJ2-5,.,.,TRBV7-2,CASSLELAETQYF,TGTGCCAGCAGCTTAGAACTAGCAGAGACCCAGTACTTC
TRBJ2-2,.,.,TRBV10-1,CASRLDRHAGELFF,TGCGCCAGCAGATTAGACAGGCACGCCGGGGAGCTGTTTTTT
TRBJ2-1,.,.,TRBV5-1,CASSLGHAGNEQFF,TGCGCCAGCAGCTTGGGCCATGCGGGCAATGAGCAGTTCTTC
TRBJ2-3,TRBD1,.,TRBV5-6,CASSWDRAVDTQYF,TGTGCCAGCAGCTGGGACAGGGCGGTAGATACGCAGTATTTT
TRBJ2-7,.,few,TRBV4-1,CASSHQLNVLSYEQYF,TGCGCCAGCAGCCACCAATTAAACGTACTCTCCTACGAGCAGTACTTC
TRBJ2-7,TRBD2,.,TRBV9,CASSPAGTSVEQYF,TGTGCCAGCAGCCCGGCGGGGACTAGCGTCGAGCAGTACTTC
TRBJ2-6,.,.,TRBV6-6,CASSYSTPSGANVLTF,TGTGCCAGCAGTTACTCGACTCCCTCTGGGGCCAACGTCCTGACTTTC
TRBJ2-3,TRBD2,once,TRBV5-1,CASSSATSGGASTDTQYF,TGCGCCAGCAGCTCGGCGACTAGCGGGGGGGCTAGCACAGATACGCAGTATTTT
TRBJ2-5,.,.,TRBV7-9,CASSLYSAPIQETQYF,TGTGCCAGCAGCTTGTACTCTGCACCCATCCAAGAGACCCAGTACTTC
TRBJ1-2,.,.,TRBV9,CASRPGQYSYTF,TGTGCCAGCAGACCCGGACAGTATAGCTACACCTTC
TRBJ2-2,.,.,TRBV4-1,CASSPGHTNTGELFF,TGCGCCAGCAGCCCTGGACATACAAACACCGGGGAGCTGTTTTTT